These T cell receptor beta chains were read from a single sample in a study of neoadjuvant anti-PD-1 for oral cavity cancer. The table came from immunoSEQ multiplex PCR; TCRdb's copy has only in-frame clones and leaves some out. The repertoire has tens of thousands of clones, 80% to 90% of them found once; the top ten carry approximately 2.6%. The material sequenced was PBMCs, taken after nivolumab (anti-PD-1) treatment. The receptors originated from a person aged 35-80 years with oral cavity squamous cell carcinoma. The CDR3 runs from the conserved cysteine through the conserved F or W. Fields, in order: clone size, V gene, CDR3 protein. A clone size is listed for some rows: how often the clone was seen (once, few, many), or a class if it is expanded.

NA TRBV11-2 CASSLGGQIDRDF
NA TRBV4-1 CASSHPGQGVYGYTF
NA TRBV6-1 CASSEGGLQYYGYTF
few TRBV10-1 CASSESVRLQFRTQGNQPQHF
NA TRBV2 CASRGQSVNYGYTF
NA TRBV30 CAWRRARNTEAFF
NA TRBV10-3 CATGGGPGEKLFF
NA TRBV5-1 CASSFGQGEQYF
few TRBV6-1 CASSEDWRGGPYEQYF
NA TRBV7-9 CASSRGLAGRETQYF
NA TRBV7-9 CASSLDPQRDTQYF
NA TRBV9 CASSVDSDGSYNEQFF
NA TRBV4-2 CASSHREGQLGSGANVLTF
NA TRBV10-1 CASSDFASGSYEQYF
NA TRBV11-2 CASSLDLLVSGGGYTF
once TRBV4-1 CASSQTDGNYGYTF
NA TRBV28 CASTQISSVREGYTF
NA TRBV6-1 CASSESGTATGIPGANVLTF
NA TRBV25-1 CASSSNSERTPLHF
NA TRBV28 CASSSGGVPGTQYF
NA TRBV28 CASRLRLAGGPEDEQFF
NA TRBV27 CASSLLGQSNSPLHF
NA TRBV13 CASSQTGTSGPGELFF
NA TRBV9 CASSVVPSETQYF
once TRBV1 CTSSGEQETQYF
NA TRBV27 CASSPPPASGTGELFF
NA TRBV19 CASSIPGTGGDYGYTF
NA TRBV7-9 CASSANTEAFF
NA TRBV9 CASSPTTGVDTQYF
NA TRBV2 CASSEGLYSGSPYEQYF
NA TRBV7-9 CASSLDSPEAFF
few TRBV10-1 CASSSGQEGNTIYF
NA TRBV5-4 CASSLTGISPLHF
NA TRBV6-5 CASRSMNTEAFF
NA TRBV4-1 CASSQDYPTAPNYGYTF